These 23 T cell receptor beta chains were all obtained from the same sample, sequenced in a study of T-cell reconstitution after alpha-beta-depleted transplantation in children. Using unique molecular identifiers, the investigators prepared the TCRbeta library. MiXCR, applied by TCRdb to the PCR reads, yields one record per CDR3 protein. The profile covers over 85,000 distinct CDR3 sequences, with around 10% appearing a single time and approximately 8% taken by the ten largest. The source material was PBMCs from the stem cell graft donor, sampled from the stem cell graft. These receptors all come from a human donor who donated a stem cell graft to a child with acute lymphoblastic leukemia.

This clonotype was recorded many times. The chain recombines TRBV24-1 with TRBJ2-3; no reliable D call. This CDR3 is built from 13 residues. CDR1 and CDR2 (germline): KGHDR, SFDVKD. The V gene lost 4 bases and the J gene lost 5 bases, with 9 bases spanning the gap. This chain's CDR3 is CATSDRRLDTQYF. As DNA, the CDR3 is TGTGCCACCAGTGACCGAAGGCTAGATACGCAGTATTTT.

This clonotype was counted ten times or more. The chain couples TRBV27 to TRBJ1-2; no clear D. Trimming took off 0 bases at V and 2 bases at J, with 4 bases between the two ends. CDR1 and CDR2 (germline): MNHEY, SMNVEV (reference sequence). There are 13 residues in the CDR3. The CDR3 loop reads CASSLSRNYGYTF. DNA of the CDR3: TGTGCCAGCAGTTTATCCAGAAACTATGGCTACACCTTC.

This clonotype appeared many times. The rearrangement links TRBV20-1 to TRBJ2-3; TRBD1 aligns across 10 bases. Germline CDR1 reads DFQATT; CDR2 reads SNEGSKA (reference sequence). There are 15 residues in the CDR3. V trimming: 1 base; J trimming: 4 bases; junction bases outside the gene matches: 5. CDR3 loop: CSARGTGGFADTQYF. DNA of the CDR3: TGCAGTGCTAGAGGGACAGGGGGTTTCGCAGATACGCAGTATTTT.

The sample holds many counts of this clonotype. CDR3 loop: CASSLGRGTGELFF. In DNA, the CDR3 is TGTGCCAGCAGCTTGGGTCGGGGGACCGGGGAGCTGTTTTTT. This rearrangement joins TRBV7-3 to TRBJ2-2; D possibly corresponds to TRBD2 (6 bases). Germline CDR1 SGHTA, CDR2 FQGTGA. The CDR3 is made up of 14 amino acids. Trimming took off 3 bases at V and 5 bases at J, with 10 bases between the two ends.

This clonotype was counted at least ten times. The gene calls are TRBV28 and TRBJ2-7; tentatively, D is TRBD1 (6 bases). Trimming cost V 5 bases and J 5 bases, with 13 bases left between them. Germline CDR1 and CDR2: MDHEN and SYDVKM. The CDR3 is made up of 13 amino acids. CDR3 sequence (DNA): TGTGCCAGCAGTATTACAGGGATTGACGAGCAGTACTTC. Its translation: CASSITGIDEQYF. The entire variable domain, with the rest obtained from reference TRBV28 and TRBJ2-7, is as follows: DVKVTQSSRYLVKRTGEKVFLECVQDMDHENMFWYRQDPGLGLRLIYFSYDVKMKEKGDIPEGYSVSREKKERFSLILESASTNQTSMYLCASSITGIDEQYFGPGTRLTVT.

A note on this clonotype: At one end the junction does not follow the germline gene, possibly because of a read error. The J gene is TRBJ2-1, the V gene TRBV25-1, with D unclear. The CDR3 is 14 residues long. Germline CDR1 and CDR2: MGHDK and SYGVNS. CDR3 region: CASGPGLLCSPWVF. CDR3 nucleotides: TGTGCCAGCGGCCCCGGGCTCCTCTGCTCCCCGTGGGTCTTC.

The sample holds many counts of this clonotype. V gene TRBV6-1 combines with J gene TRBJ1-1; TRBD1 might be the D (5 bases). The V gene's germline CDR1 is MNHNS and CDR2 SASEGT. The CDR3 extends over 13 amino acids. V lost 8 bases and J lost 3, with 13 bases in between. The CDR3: CASGSGGYTEAFF. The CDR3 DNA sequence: TGTGCCAGCGGCAGTGGGGGGTACACTGAAGCTTTCTTT.

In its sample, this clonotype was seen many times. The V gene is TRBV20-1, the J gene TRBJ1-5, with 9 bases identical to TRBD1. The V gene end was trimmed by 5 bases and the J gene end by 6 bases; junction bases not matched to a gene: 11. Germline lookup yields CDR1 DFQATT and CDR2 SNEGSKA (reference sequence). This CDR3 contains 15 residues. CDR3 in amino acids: CSAEPTGGPGQPQHF. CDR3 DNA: TGCAGTGCTGAACCGACAGGGGGGCCCGGTCAGCCCCAGCATTTT.

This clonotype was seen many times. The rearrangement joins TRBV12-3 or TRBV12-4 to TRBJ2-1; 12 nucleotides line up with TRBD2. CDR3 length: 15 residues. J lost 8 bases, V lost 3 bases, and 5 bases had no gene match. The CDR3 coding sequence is TGTGCCAGCAGTTTCCTAGCGGGGGGGATCCATGAGCAGTTCTTC. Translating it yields CASSFLAGGIHEQFF.

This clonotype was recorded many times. CDR3 amino acids: CASSFTGDTVYTQYF. Written as DNA, the CDR3 is TGTGCCAGCAGTTTTACAGGAGATACCGTCTATACGCAGTATTTT. The chain combines TRBV28 with TRBJ2-3, with D perhaps matching TRBD1 (5 bases). Between the trimmed V and J ends, which lost 3 bases and 7 bases, there was a span of 17 bases. Per germline, CDR1 MDHEN and CDR2 SYDVKM. The CDR3 totals 15 residues.

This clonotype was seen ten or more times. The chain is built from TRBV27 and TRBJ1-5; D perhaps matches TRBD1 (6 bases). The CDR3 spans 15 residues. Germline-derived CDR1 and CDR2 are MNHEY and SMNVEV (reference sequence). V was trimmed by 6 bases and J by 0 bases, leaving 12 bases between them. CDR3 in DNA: TGTGCCAGCAGGGTAGACAGGTATAGCAATCAGCCCCAGCATTTT. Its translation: CASRVDRYSNQPQHF.

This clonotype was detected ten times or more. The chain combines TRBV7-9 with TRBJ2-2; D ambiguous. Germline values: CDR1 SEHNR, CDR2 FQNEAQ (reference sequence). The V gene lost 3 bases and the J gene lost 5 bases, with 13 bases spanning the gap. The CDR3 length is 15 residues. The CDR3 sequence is CASSFAFSRTGELFF. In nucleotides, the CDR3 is TGTGCCAGCAGCTTCGCCTTCTCAAGGACCGGGGAGCTGTTTTTT.

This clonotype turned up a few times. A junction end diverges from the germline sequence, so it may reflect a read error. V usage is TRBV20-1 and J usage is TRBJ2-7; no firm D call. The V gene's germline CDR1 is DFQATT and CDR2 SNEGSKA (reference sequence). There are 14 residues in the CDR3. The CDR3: CSASLGRAILGEDF. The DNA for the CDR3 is TGCAGTGCTAGCCTAGGACGTGCGATTCTCGGAGAAGACTTC.

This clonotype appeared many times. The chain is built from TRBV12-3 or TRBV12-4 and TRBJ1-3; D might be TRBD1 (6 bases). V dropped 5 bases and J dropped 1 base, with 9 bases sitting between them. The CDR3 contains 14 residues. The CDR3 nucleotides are TGTGCCAGCAGTATCACAGGGTCTGGAAACACCATATATTTT. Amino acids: CASSITGSGNTIYF.

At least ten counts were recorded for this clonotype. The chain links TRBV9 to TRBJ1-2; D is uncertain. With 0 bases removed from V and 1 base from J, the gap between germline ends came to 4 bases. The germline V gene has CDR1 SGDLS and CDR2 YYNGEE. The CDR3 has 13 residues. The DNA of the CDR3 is TGTGCCAGCAGCGTAGGGGTTAACTATGGCTACACCTTC. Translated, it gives CASSVGVNYGYTF.

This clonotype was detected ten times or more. The CDR3 DNA sequence: TGTGCCAGCAGAGGGACAGGGGGCATGGATTACGAGCAGTACTTC. Translating it yields CASRGTGGMDYEQYF. This sequence joins TRBV25-1 and TRBJ2-7; 12 positions agree with TRBD1. With 6 bases clipped from V and 4 bases from J, the junction kept 7 bases outside the gene matches. The CDR3 is made up of 15 amino acids. Looked up from germline, CDR1 is MGHDK and CDR2 is SYGVNS.

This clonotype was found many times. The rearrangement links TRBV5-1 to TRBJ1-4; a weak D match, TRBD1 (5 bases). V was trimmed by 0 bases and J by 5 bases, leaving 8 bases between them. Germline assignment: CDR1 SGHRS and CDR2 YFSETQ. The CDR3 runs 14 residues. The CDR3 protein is CASSLGGANEKLFF. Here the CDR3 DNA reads TGCGCCAGCAGCTTGGGAGGGGCAAATGAAAAACTGTTTTTT. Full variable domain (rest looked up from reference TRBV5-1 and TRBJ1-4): KAGVTQTPRYLIKTRGQQVTLSCSPISGHRSVSWYQQTPGQGLQFLFEYFSETQRNKGNFPGRFSGRQFSNSRSEMNVSTLELGDSALYLCASSLGGANEKLFFGSGTQLSVL.

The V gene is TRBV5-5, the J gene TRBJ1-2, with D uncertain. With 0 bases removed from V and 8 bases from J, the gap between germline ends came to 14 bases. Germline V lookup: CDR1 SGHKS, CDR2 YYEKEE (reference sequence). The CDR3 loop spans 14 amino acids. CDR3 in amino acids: CASSLEGSPMGYTF. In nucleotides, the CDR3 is TGTGCCAGCAGCTTGGAAGGGTCCCCTATGGGCTACACCTTC. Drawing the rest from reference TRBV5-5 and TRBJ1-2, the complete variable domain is DAGVTQSPTHLIKTRGQQVTLRCSPISGHKSVSWYQQVLGQGPQFIFQYYEKEERGRGNFPDRFSARQFPNYSSELNVNALLLGDSALYLCASSLEGSPMGYTFGSGTRLTVV.

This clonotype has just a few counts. The CDR3 region has the DNA TGTGCCAGCAGCTTTTCAGGAGAGACCCAGTACTTC. It encodes CASSFSGETQYF. This chain uses TRBV7-6 with TRBJ2-5; D is ambiguous. The V end was cut by 3 bases, the J end by 4 bases, with 6 bases between. The V gene's germline CDR1 is SGHVS and CDR2 FNYEAQ. This CDR3 comprises 12 residues. Combining the CDR3 with reference TRBV7-6 and TRBJ2-5 gives the whole variable domain GAGVSQSPRYKVTKRGQDVALRCDPISGHVSLYWYRQALGQGPEFLTYFNYEAQQDKSGLPNDRFSAERPEGSISTLTIQRTEQRDSAMYRCASSFSGETQYFGPGTRLLVL.

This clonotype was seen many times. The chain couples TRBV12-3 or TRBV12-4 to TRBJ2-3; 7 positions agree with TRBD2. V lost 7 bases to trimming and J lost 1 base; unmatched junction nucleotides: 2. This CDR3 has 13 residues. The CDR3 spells CASTAGGTDTQYF. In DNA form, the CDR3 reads TGTGCCAGCACTGCGGGGGGCACAGATACGCAGTATTTT.

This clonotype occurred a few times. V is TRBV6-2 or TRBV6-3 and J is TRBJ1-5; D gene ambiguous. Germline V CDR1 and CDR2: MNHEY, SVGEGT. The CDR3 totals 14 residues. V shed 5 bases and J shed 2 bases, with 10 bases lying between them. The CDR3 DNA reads TGTGCCAGCAGTCCGAATTGGGGCAATCAGCCCCAGCATTTT. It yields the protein CASSPNWGNQPQHF.

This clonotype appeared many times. The CDR3 sequence is CASSYSITNTGELFF. CDR3 nucleotides: TGTGCCAGCAGTTACTCGATAACGAACACCGGGGAGCTGTTTTTT. The J gene is TRBJ2-2, the V gene TRBV6-5; no definite D call. The CDR3 runs to 15 residues. Trimming left V 0 bases short and J 0 bases short, with 5 bases between. Germline V CDR1 and CDR2: MNHEY, SVGAGI.

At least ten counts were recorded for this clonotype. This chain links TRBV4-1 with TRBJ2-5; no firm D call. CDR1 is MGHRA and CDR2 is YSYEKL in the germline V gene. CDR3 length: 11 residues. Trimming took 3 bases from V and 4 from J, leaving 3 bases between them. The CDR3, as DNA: TGCGCCAGCAGCCATGGAGAGACCCAGTACTTC. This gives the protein CASSHGETQYF.